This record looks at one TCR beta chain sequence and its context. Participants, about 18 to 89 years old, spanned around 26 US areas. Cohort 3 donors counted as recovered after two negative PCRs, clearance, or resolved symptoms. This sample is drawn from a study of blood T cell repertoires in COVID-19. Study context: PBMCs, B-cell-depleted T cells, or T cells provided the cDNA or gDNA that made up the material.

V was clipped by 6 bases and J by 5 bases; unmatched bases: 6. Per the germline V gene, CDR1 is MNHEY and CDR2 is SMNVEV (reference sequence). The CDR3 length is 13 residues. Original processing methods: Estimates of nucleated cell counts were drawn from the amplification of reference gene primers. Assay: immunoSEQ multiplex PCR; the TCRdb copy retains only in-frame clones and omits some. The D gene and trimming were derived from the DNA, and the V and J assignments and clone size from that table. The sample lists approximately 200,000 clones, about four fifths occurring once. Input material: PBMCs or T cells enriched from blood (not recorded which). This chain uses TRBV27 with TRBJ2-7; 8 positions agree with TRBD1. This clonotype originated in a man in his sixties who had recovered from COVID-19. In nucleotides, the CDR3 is TGTGCCAGCAGCCGGACAGGGAGTAACGAGCAGTACTTC. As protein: CASSRTGSNEQYF.